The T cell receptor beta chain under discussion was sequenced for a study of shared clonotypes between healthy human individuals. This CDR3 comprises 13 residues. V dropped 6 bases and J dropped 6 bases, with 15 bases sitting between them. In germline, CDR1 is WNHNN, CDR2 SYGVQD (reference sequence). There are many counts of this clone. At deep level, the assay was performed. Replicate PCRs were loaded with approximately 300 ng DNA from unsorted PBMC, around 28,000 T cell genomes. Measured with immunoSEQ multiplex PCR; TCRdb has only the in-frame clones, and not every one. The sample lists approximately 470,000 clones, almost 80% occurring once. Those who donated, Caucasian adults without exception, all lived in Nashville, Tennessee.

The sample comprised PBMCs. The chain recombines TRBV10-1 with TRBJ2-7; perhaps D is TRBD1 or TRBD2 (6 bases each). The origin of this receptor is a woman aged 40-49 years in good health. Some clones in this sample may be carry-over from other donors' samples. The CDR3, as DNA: TGCGCCAGCAGCCCGAGCAGGGGAGGCGAGCAGTACTTC. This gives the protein CASSPSRGGEQYF.